The T cell receptor (beta chain) described here comes from a study of graft-versus-host responses after intestinal transplantation (dated by TCRdb to 2020 to 2022). Regarding the research as a whole: The transplants that recipients got were multivisceral, liver-intestinal, or isolated intestinal. Every recipient was given anti-thymocyte globulin induction, then maintenance tacrolimus and steroids for around three years. Samples from a few later patients were sequenced in-house on an Illumina MiSeq with MiXCR processing rather than by the commercial service. Alloreactive clones were identified by sequencing pre-transplant mixed lymphocyte reaction products and comparing them with unstimulated pre-transplant donor and recipient T cells. The cohort enrolled some 23 intestinal transplant recipients including one retransplant, and 3 patients lacking pretransplant specimens were excluded. Bulk TCR-beta CDR3 sequencing was used to track graft-versus-host and host-versus-graft alloreactive T cell clones in the graft, circulation and bone marrow after intestinal transplantation. A peak of at least 4% donor T cells among recipient peripheral blood mononuclear cells was the definition used for donor T cell macrochimerism. The research as a whole found: Early after transplant, peak levels of circulating GvH clones were found to be associated with declines in HvG clones. GvH clones turned up in recipient bone marrow, with some appearing earlier in ileal mucosa or blood, a pattern consistent with an intestinal mucosal origin. The relatively low number and heterogeneity of intestinal transplant patients limited the conclusions. In patients with donor T cell macrochimerism, the allografts had high GvH to HvG T cell clonal ratios.

From its cysteine to its phenylalanine, the CDR3 spans 13 amino acids. Just CDR3 DNA is preserved here, 39 bases in frame from base 1. CDR1 and CDR2 are drawn from the germline V gene (reference sequence): MNHEY, SMNVEV. The trim is 4 bases for V and 8 bases for J, with a gap of 12 bases between the germline ends. The library was generated by the immunoSEQ multiplex PCR assay. For most patients, genomic DNA was subjected to high-throughput TCR-beta CDR3 sequencing by Adaptive Biotechnologies. Processing in the source paper ran as follows. Adaptive's ImmunoSEQ software supplied the TCR sequencing data for 18 patients, while MiXCR and VDJtools were used to process three other patients. CDR3 nucleotide sequences shared between donor and recipient were removed because the origin of such sequences could not be assigned. To be classed as alloreactive, a clone needed at least 2-fold expansion over unstimulated cells and a minimum CFSE-low frequency of 0.002% (template counts) or 0.001% (read counts). A clone was considered mappable if detected in the sequenced pre-transplant spleen, lymph node, or MLR CFSE-low populations of the donor or recipient. The cumulative frequency of alloreactive clones was calculated as a percentage of all sequences, weighted by copy number. The source is immuneACCESS, and TCRdb retained only in-frame sequences with V and J called. Part of the clones is not carried over; for the studies checked, unresolved V genes explain less than half of this, and the remainder is unexplained. That table gives V, J and clone size, and the DNA gave D and trimming. The sample contains 1,500 to 2,500 clones, roughly nine tenths of them found a single time. About 18% of the sample lies in the top ten.

Dithiothreitol, EDTA incubations and collagenase D digestion were used to isolate intraepithelial and lamina propria lymphocytes from graft specimens. Bulk TCR-beta sequencing was performed on serial intestinal graft biopsy specimens collected as late as 600 days after transplant. Comments on this clone: There is no known antigen for this receptor. Base-call qualities are not available, and no considerably larger clone is one nucleotide away.

Sample: ileum tissue, taken about 70 days after transplant. The clonotype comes from a human patient who received an intestinal transplant, so some T cells may come from the graft donor. Recombination connected TRBV27 to TRBJ1-5, and the D gene may be TRBD1, 6 bases matching. The sequenced DNA is TGTGCCAGCAGTTCCGAAGGGGGAAAGCCCCAGCATTTT. It translates as CASSSEGGKPQHF.